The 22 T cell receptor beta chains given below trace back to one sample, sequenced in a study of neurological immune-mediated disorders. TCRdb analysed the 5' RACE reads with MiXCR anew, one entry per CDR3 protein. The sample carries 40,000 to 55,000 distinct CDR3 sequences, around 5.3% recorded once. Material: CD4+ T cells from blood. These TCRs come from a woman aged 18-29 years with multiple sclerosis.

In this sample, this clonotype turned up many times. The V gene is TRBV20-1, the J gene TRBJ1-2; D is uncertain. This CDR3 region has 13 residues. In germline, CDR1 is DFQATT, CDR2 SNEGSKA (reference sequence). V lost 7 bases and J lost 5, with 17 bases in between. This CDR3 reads CSVLLGQQYGYTF. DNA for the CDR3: TGCAGTGTACTTCTTGGCCAGCAGTATGGCTACACCTTC.

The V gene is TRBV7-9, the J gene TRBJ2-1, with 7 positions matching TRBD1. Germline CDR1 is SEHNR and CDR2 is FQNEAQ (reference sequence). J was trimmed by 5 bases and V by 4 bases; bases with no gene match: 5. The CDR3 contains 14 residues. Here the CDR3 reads CASSSTGRNNEQFF. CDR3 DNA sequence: TGTGCCAGCAGCTCGACAGGGCGCAACAATGAGCAGTTCTTC.

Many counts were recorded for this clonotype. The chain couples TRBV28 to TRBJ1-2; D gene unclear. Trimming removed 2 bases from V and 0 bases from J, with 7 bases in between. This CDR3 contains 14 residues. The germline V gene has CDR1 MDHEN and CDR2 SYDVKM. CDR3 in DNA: TGTGCCAGCAGTTTACTCGAGTCTAACTATGGCTACACCTTC. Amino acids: CASSLLESNYGYTF.

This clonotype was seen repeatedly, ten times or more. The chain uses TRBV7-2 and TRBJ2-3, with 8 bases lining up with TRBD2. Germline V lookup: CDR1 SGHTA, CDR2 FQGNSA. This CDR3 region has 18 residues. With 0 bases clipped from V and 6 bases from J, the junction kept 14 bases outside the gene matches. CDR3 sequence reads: CASSLAVGQRGLLDTQYF. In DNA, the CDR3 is TGTGCCAGCAGCTTAGCGGTGGGTCAGCGGGGGCTTTTGGATACGCAGTATTTT. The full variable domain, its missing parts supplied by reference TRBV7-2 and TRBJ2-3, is GAGVSQSPSNKVTEKGKDVELRCDPISGHTALYWYRQSLGQGLEFLIYFQGNSAPDKSGLPSDRFSAERTGGSVSTLTIQRTQQEDSAVYLCASSLAVGQRGLLDTQYFGPGTRLTVL.

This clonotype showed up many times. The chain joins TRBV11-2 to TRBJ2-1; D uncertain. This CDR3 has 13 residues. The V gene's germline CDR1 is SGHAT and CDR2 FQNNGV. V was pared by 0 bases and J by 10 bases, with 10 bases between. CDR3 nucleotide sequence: TGTGCCAGCAGCTTAGATGCCAGTGCCGAGCAGTTCTTC. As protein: CASSLDASAEQFF.

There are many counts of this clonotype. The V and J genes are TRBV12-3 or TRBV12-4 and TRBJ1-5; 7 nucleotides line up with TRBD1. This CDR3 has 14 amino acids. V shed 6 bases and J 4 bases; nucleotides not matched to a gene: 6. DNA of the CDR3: TGTGCCAGCAGCAAAGGGACAGCTAATCAGCCCCAGCATTTT. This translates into CASSKGTANQPQHF.

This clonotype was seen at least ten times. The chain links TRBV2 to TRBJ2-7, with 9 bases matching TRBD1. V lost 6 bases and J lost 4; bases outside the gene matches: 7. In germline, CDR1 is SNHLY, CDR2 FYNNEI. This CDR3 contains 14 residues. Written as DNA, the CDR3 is TGTGCCAGCAGCCCCGGGACAGGGCTTTACGAGCAGTACTTC. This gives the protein CASSPGTGLYEQYF.

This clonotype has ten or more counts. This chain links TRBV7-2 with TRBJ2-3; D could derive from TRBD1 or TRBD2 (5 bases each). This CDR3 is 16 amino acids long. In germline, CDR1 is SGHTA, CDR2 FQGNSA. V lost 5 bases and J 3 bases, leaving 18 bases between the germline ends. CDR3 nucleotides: TGTGCCAGCAGCAAGGGAGCGTTCGGGGCTACAGATACGCAGTATTTT. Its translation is CASSKGAFGATDTQYF.

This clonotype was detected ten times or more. CDR3 nucleotides: TGTGCCAGCAGCCACAGGGACGGGAACACTGAAGCTTTCTTT. Translating it yields CASSHRDGNTEAFF. The chain is built from TRBV3-1 and TRBJ1-1; D is possibly TRBD1 (5 bases). The CDR3 contains 14 residues. The germline V gene encodes CDR1 LGHDT and CDR2 YNNKEL (reference sequence). V gave up 3 bases and J gave up 1 base, with 9 bases separating them. Drawing the rest from reference TRBV3-1 and TRBJ1-1, the complete variable domain is DTAVSQTPKYLVTQMGNDKSIKCEQNLGHDTMYWYKQDSKKFLKIMFSYNNKELIINETVPNRFSPKSPDKAHLNLHINSLELGDSAVYFCASSHRDGNTEAFFGQGTRLTVV.

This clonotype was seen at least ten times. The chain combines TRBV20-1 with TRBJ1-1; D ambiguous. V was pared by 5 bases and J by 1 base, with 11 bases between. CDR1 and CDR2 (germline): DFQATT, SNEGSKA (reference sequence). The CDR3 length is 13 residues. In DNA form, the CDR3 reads TGCAGTGCTTTCACGAGGGCGAACACTGAAGCTTTCTTT. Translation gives CSAFTRANTEAFF.

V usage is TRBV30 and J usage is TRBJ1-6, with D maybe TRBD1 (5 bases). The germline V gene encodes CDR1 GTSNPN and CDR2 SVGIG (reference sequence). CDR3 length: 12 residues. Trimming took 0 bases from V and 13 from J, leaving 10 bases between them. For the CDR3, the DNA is TGTGCCTGGAGTGTTCGGGACCGCCCCCTCCACTTT. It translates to CAWSVRDRPLHF.

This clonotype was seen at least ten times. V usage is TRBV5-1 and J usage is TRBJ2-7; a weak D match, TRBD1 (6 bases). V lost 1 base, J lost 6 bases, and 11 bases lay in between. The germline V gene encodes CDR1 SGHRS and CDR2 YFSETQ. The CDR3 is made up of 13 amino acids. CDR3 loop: CASSLQGSAEQYF. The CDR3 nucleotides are TGCGCCAGCAGCTTGCAGGGGTCCGCCGAGCAGTACTTC.

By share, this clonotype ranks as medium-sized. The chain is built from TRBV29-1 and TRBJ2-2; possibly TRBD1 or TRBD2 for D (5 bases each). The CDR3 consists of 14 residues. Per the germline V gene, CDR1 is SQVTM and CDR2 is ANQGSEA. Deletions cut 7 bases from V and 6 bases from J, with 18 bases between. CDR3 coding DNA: TGCAGCGCCGGACGGGACCGGCAAGCCGGGGAGCTGTTTTTT. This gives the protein CSAGRDRQAGELFF.

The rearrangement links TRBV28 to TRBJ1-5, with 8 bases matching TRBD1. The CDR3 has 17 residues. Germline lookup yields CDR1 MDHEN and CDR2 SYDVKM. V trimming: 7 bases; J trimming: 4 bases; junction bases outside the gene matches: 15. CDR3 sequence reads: CASTLLQDRGENQPQHF. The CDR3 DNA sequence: TGTGCCAGCACCCTACTTCAAGACAGGGGTGAGAATCAGCCCCAGCATTTT.

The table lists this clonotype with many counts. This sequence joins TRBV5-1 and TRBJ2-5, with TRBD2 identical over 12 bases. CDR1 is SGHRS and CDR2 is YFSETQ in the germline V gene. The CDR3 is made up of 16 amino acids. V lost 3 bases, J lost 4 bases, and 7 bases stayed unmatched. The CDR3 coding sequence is TGCGCCAGCAGCTGGAAACTAGCGGGGGGTGTAGAGACCCAGTACTTC. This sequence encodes CASSWKLAGGVETQYF.

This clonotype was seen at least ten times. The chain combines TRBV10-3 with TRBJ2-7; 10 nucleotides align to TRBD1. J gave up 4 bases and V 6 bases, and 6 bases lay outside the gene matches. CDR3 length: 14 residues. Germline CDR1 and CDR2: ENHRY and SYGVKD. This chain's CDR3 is CAISPGQGMYEQYF. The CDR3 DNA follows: TGTGCCATCAGCCCGGGACAGGGGATGTACGAGCAGTACTTC.

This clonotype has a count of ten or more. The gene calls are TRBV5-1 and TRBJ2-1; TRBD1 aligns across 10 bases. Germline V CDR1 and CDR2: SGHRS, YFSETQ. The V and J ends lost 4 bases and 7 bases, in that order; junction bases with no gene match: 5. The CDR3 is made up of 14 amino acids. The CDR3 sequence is CASSLGQGRNEQFF. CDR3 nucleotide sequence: TGCGCCAGCAGCCTGGGACAGGGGAGGAATGAGCAGTTCTTC.

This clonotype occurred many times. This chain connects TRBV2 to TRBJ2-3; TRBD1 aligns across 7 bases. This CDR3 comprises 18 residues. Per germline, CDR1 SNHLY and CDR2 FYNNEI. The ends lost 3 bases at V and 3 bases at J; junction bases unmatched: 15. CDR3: CASSDRSGGLSGTDTQYF. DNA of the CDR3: TGTGCCAGCAGTGACCGTTCAGGGGGTCTCTCTGGGACAGATACGCAGTATTTT.

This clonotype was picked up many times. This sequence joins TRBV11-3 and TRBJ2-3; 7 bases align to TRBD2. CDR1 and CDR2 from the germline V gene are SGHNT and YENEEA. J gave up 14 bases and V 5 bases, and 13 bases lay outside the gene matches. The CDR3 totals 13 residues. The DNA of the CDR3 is TGTGCCAGCAGCCCGACCCGGACTAGTCCGCTGTATTTT. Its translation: CASSPTRTSPLYF.

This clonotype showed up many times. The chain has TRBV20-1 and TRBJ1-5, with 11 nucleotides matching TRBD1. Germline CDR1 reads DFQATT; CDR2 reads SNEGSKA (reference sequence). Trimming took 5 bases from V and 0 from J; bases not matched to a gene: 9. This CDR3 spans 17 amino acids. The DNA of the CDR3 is TGCAGTGCTGTCCGGGACAGGGGGGGTAATAGCAATCAGCCCCAGCATTTT. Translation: CSAVRDRGGNSNQPQHF.

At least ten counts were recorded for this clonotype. Here the CDR3 reads CASSLAGAKYNEQFF. In nucleotides, the CDR3 is TGTGCCAGCAGCTTGGCGGGAGCGAAGTACAATGAGCAGTTCTTC. The chain employs TRBV5-5 and TRBJ2-1; D may be TRBD2 (6 bases). Germline V CDR1 and CDR2: SGHKS, YYEKEE (reference sequence). This CDR3 region has 15 residues. Trimming stripped 0 bases from V and 4 bases from J, with 11 bases between.

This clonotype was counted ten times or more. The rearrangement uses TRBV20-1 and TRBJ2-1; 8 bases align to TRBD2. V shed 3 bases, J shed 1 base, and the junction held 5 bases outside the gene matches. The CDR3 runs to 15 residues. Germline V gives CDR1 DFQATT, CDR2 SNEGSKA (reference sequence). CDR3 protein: CSARTAGGSYNEQFF. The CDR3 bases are TGCAGTGCTAGGACTGCGGGAGGATCCTACAATGAGCAGTTCTTC.